This T cell receptor beta chain appears in the sequencing data of a study of HIV-infected patients and healthy controls. Reverse transcription used around 500 ng RNA and constant-region primers for alpha and beta. Alpha and beta chain libraries were made separately by chain-specific third strand synthesis with multiplexing indices. TCRdb ran MiXCR on the 5' RACE reads and lists one entry per CDR3 protein. The sample contains 13,000 or so distinct CDR3 sequences, roughly 9.9% of which appear only once. There are many counts of this clonotype. Its antigen is still unknown. V lost 0 bases and J lost 6, with 11 bases in between. CDR3 length equals 15 residues. Germline assignment: CDR1 LNHDA and CDR2 SQIVND (reference sequence). The repertoire came from unfractionated whole blood and reflected all unsorted peripheral T cells. The study, taken as a whole, reports: MAIT alpha-chain CDR3s were frequent in healthy controls, depleted in HIV+. The authors saw processing only sixteen HIV-infected individuals as a major limitation on generality. Untreated HIV+ repertoires had roughly threefold fewer distinct CDR3s and lower Shannon diversity than healthy controls.

This sequence joins TRBV19 and TRBJ2-2; no reliable D call. The sequence was collected from an adult in good health. The sample was blood. CDR3 nucleotides: TGTGCCAGTAGTATAGAATTGCGGCCACCCGGGGAGCTGTTTTTT. This codes for CASSIELRPPGELFF.